This T cell receptor (beta chain) comes out of a study of cytomegalovirus exposure and HLA in healthy donors. V was cut by 0 bases and J by 2 bases, with 14 bases left in between. Per germline, CDR1 SGHNT and CDR2 YYREEE (reference sequence). The CDR3 has 16 residues. TCRdb's copy holds only in-frame clones and misses some; the assay was immunoSEQ multiplex PCR. The sample includes approximately 150,000 clones, about 88% of them seen just once. Separation from the roughly 690-subject first cohort characterized the 120-subject validation cohort, to which the donors belonged. The sample taken for sequencing was PBMCs. This receptor was identified in a man younger than 35 in good health and CMV-seropositive. The chain is built from TRBV5-4 and TRBJ1-2; unclear D gene. CDR3 loop: CASSLGNGGRNYGYTF. Here the CDR3 DNA reads TGTGCCAGCAGCTTGGGGAATGGCGGTAGGAACTATGGCTACACCTTC.